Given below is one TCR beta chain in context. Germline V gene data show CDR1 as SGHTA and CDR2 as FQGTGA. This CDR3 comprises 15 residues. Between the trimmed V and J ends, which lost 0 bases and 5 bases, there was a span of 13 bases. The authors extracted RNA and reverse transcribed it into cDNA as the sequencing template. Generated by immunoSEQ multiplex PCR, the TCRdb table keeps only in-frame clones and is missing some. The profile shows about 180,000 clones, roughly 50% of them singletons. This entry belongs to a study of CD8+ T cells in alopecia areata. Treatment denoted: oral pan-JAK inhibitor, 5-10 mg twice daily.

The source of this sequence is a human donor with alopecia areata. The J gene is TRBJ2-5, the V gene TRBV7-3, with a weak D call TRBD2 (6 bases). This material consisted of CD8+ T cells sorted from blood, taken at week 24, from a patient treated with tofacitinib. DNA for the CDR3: TGTGCCAGCAGCTTAACTTGGGCAGGGAGGGAGACCCAGTACTTC. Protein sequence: CASSLTWAGRETQYF.